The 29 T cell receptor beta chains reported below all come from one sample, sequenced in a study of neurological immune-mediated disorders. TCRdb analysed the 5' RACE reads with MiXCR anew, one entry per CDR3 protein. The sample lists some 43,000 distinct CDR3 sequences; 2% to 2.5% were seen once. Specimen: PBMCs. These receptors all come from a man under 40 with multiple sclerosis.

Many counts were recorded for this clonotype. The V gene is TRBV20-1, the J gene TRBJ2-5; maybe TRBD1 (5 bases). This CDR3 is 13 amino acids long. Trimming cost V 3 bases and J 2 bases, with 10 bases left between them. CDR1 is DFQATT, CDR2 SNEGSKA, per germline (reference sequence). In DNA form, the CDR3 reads TGCAGTGCTAGCCAGGGCCAGCAAGAGACCCAGTACTTC. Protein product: CSASQGQQETQYF.

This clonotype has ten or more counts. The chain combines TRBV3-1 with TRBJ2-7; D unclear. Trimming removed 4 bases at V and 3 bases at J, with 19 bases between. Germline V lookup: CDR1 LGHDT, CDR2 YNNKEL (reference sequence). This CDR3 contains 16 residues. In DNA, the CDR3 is TGTGCCAGCAGCCCGTCCTTAAGGGCTAGGGACTACGAGCAGTACTTC. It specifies CASSPSLRARDYEQYF.

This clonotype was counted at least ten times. The chain's CDR3 is CASSQEPDRGDEQYF. In DNA form, the CDR3 reads TGCGCCAGCAGCCAAGAGCCGGACAGGGGGGACGAGCAGTACTTC. This sequence joins TRBV4-1 and TRBJ2-7, with TRBD1 identical over 10 bases. The ends lost 0 bases at V and 5 bases at J; junction bases unmatched: 4. Germline CDR1 and CDR2: MGHRA and YSYEKL. The CDR3 runs 15 residues.

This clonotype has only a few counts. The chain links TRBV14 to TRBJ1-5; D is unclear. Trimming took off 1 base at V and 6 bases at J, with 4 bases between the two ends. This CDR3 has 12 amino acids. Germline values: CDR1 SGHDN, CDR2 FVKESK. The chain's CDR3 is CASSQGLQPQHF. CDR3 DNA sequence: TGTGCCAGCAGCCAAGGGCTTCAGCCCCAGCATTTT.

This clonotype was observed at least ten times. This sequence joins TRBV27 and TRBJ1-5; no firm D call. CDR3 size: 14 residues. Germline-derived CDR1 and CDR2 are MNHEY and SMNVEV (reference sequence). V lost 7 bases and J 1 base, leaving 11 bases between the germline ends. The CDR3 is CASKLHGSNQPQHF. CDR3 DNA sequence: TGTGCCAGCAAACTGCACGGAAGCAATCAGCCCCAGCATTTT.

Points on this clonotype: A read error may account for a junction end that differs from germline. The CDR3 reads CASSMGAGANVLTF. In DNA, the CDR3 is TGTGCCAGCAGTATGGGGGCTGGCGCCAACGTCCTGACTTTC. This chain links TRBV6-2 or TRBV6-3 with TRBJ2-6, with a weak D call TRBD1 (6 bases). Germline CDR1 MNHEY, CDR2 SVGEGT. The CDR3 is 14 amino acids.

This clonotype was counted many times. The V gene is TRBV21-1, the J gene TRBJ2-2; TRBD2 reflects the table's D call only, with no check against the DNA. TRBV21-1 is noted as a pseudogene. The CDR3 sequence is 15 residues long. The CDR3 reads CASLLAGANTGELFF. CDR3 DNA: TGTGCCAGCCTTCTAGCGGGGGCGAACACCGGGGAGCTGTTTTTT.

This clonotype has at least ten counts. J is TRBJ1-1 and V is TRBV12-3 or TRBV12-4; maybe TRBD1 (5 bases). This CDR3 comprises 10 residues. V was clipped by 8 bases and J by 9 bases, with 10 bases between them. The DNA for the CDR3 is TGTGCCAGCCGGGGGGGGAAAGCTTTCTTT. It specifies CASRGGKAFF.

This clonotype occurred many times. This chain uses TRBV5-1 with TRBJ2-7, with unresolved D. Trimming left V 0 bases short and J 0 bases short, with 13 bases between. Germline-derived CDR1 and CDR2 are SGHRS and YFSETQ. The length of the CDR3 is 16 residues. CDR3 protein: CASSLGQETFSYEQYF. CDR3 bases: TGCGCCAGCAGCTTGGGGCAGGAAACTTTCTCCTACGAGCAGTACTTC.

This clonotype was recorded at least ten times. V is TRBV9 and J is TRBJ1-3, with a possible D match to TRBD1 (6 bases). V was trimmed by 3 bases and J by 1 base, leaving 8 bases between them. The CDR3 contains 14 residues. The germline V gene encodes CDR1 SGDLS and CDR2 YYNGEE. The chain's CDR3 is CASSERGSGNTIYF. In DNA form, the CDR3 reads TGTGCCAGCAGCGAGAGGGGGTCTGGAAACACCATATATTTT.

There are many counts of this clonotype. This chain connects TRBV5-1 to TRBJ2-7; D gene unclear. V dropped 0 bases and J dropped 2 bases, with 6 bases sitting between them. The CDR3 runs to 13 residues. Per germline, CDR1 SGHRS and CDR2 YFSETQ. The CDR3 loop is CASSLVEAYEQYF. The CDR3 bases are TGCGCCAGCAGCTTGGTCGAAGCCTACGAGCAGTACTTC.

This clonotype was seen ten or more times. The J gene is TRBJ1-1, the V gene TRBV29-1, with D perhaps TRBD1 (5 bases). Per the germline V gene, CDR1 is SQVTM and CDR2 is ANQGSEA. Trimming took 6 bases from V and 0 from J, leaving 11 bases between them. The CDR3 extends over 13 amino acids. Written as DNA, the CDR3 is TGCAGCGTGGGGGGGACTATGAACACTGAAGCTTTCTTT. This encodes CSVGGTMNTEAFF.

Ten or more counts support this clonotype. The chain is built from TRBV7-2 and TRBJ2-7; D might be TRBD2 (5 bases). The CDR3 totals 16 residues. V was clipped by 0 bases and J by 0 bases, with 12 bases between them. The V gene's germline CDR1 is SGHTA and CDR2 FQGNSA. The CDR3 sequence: CASSLAASRSSYEQYF. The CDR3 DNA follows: TGTGCCAGCAGCTTAGCGGCTAGCAGGAGCTCCTACGAGCAGTACTTC.

Here the CDR3 reads CAIGYTNSGKNIYF. The CDR3 DNA follows: TGTGCCATCGGCTACACAAACTCTGGAAAAAACATATATTTT. V gene TRBV10-3 combines with J gene TRBJ1-3, with D unclear. The CDR3 spans 14 residues. The V gene's germline CDR1 is ENHRY and CDR2 SYGVKD. The V gene lost 8 bases and the J gene lost 12 bases, with 23 bases spanning the gap.

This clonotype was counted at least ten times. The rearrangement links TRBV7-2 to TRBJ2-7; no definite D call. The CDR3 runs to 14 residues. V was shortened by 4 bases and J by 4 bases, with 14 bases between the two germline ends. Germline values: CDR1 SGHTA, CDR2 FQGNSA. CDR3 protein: CASSSPPFTYEQYF. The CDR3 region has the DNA TGTGCCAGCAGCTCACCCCCCTTTACTTACGAGCAGTACTTC. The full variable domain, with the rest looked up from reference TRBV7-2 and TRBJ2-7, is GAGVSQSPSNKVTEKGKDVELRCDPISGHTALYWYRQSLGQGLEFLIYFQGNSAPDKSGLPSDRFSAERTGGSVSTLTIQRTQQEDSAVYLCASSSPPFTYEQYFGPGTRLTVT.

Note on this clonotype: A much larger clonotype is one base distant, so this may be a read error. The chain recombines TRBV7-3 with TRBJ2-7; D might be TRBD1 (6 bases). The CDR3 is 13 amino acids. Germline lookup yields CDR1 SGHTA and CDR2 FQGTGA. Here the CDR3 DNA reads TGTGCCAGCAGCTTGGGACACGGATACGAGCAGGACTTC. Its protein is CASSLGHGYEQDF.

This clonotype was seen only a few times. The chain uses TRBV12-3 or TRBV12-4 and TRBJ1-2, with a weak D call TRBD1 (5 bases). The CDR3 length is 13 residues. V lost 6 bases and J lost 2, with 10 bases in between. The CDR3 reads CASSGGGNYGYTF. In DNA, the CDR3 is TGTGCCAGCAGCGGGGGAGGAAACTATGGCTACACCTTC.

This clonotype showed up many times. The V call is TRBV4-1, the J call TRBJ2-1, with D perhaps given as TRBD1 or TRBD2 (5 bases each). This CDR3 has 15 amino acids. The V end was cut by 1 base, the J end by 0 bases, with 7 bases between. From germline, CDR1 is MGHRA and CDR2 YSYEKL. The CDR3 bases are TGCGCCAGCAGCCAAGGGGGGAGCTCCTACAATGAGCAGTTCTTC. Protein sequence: CASSQGGSSYNEQFF.

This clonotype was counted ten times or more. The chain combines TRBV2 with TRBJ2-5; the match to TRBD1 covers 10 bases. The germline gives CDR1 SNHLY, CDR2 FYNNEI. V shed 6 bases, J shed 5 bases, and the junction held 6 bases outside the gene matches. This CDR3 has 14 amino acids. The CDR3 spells CASSIDRGRETQYF. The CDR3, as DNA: TGTGCCAGCAGCATAGACAGGGGGCGGGAGACCCAGTACTTC. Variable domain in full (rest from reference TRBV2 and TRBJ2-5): EPEVTQTPSHQVTQMGQEVILRCVPISNHLYFYWYRQILGQKVEFLVSFYNNEISEKSEIFDDQFSVERPDGSNFTLKIRSTKLEDSAMYFCASSIDRGRETQYFGPGTRLLVL.

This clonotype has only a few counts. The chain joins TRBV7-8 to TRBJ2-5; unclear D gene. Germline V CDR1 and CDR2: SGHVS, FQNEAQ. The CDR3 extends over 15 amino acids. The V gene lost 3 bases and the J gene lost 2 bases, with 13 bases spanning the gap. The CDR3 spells CASSFPEVGQETQYF. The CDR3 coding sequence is TGTGCCAGCAGCTTCCCCGAGGTGGGGCAAGAGACCCAGTACTTC.

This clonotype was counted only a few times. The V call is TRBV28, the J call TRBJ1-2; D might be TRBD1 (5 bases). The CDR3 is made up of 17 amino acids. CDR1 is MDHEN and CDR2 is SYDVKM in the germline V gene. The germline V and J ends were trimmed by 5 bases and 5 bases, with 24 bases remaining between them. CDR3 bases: TGTGCCAGCAGTCCCCACACAACAGGACCCCTCGGTTATGGCTACACCTTC. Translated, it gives CASSPHTTGPLGYGYTF.

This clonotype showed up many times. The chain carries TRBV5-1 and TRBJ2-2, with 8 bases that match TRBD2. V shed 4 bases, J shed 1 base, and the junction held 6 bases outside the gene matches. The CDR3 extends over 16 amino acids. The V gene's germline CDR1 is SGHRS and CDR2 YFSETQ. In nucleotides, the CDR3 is TGCGCCAGCAGCCCTACTAGCGGATTGAACACCGGGGAGCTGTTTTTT. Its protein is CASSPTSGLNTGELFF.

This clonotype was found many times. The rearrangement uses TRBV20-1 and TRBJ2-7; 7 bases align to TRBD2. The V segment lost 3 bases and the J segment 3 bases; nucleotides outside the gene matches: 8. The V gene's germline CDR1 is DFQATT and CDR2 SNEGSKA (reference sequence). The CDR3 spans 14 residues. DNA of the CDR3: TGCAGTGCTAGGGCGGGAGAGGCGTTCTACGAGCAGTACTTC. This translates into CSARAGEAFYEQYF.

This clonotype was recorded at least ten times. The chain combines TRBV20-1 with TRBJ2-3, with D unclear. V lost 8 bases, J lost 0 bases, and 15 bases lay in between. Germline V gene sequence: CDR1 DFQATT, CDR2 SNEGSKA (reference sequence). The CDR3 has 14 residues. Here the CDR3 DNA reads TGCAGTCCACATGACACCTATAGCACAGATACGCAGTATTTT. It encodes CSPHDTYSTDTQYF.

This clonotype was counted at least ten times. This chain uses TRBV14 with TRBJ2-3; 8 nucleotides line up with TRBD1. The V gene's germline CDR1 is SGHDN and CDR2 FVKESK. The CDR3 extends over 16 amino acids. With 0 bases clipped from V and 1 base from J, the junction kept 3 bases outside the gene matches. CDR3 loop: CASSQDAGGGTDTQYF. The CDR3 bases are TGTGCCAGCAGCCAAGATGCAGGGGGCGGCACAGATACGCAGTATTTT.

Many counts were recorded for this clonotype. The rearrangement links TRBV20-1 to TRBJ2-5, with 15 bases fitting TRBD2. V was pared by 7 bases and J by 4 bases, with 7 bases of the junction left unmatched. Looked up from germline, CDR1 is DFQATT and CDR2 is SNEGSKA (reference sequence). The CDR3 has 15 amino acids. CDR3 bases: TGCAGTGTTACGGGACTAGCGGGGGGAGGAGAGACCCAGTACTTC. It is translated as CSVTGLAGGGETQYF.

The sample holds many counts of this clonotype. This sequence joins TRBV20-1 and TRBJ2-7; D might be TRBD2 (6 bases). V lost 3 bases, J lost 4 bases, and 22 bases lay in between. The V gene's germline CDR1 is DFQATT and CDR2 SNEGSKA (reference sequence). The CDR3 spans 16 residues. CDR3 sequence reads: CSARFMQGGVNYEQYF. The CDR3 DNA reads TGCAGTGCTAGGTTTATGCAGGGAGGTGTGAATTACGAGCAGTACTTC.

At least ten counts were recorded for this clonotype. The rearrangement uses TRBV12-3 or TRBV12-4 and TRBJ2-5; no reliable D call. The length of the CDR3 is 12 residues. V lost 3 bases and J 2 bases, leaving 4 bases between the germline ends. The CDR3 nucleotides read TGTGCCAGCAGTTTTGGGCAAGAGACCCAGTACTTC. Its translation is CASSFGQETQYF.

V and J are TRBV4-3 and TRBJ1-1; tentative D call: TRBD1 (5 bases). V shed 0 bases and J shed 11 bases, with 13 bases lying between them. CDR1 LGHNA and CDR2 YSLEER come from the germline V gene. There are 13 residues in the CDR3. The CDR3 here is CASSQDGGTMAFF. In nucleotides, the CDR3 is TGCGCCAGCAGCCAAGATGGGGGGACGATGGCTTTCTTT.